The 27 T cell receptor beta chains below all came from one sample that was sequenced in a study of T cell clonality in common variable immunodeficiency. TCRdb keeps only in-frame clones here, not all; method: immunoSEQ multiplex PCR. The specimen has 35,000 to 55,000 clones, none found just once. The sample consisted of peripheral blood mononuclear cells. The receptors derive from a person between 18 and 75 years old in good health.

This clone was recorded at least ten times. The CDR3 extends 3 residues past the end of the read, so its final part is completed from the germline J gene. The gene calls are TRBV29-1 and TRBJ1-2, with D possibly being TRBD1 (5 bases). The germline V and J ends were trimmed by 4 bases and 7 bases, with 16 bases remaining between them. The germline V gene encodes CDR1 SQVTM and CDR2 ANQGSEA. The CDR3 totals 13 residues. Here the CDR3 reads CSVAKGSLSGYTF. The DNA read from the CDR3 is TGCAGCGTTGCAAAGGGGTCCTTAAGTGGC.

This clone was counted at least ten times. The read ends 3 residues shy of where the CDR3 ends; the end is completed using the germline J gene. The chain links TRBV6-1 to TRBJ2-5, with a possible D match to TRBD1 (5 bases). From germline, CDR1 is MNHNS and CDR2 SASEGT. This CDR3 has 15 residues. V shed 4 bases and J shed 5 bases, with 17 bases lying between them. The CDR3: CASSASRGAYETQYF. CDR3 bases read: TGTGCCAGCAGTGCAAGTAGGGGCGCGTATGAGACC.

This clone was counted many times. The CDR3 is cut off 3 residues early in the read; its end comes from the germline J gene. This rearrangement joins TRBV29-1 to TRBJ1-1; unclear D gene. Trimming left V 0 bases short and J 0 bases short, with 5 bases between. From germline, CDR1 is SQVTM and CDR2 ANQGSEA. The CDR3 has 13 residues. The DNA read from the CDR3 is TGCAGCGTTGAAGATGGCCTGAACACTGAA. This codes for CSVEDGLNTE. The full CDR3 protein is CSVEDGLNTEAFF.

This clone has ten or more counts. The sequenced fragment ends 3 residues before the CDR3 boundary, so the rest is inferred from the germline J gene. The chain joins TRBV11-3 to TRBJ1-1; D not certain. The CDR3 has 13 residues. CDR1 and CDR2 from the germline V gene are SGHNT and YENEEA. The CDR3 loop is CASSLGTSGSAFF. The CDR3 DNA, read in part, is TGTGCCAGCAGCTTAGGGACTAGCGGGTCG.

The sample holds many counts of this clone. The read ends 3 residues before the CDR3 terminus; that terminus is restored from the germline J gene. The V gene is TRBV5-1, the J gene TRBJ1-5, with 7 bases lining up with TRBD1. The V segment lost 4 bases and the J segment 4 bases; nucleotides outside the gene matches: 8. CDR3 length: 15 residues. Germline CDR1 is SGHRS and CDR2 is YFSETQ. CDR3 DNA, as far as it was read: TGCGCCAGCAGCCCGCGGACAGGTTCGAATCAGCCC. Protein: CASSPRTGSNQP. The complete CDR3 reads CASSPRTGSNQPQHF.

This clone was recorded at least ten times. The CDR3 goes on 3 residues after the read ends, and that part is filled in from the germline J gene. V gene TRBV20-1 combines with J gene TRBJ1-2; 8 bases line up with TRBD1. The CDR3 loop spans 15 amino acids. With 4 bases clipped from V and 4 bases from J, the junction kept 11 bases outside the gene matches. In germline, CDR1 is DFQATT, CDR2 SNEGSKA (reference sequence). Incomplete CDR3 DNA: TGCAGTGCTAAAGGGCGACAGGGGCAAGGCTATGGC. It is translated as CSAKGRQGQGYG. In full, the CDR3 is CSAKGRQGQGYGYTF.

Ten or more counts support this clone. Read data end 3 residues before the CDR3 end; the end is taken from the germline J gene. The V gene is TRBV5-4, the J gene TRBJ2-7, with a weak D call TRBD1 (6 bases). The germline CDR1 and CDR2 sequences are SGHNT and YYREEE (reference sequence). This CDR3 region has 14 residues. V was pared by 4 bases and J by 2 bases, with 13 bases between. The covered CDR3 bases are TGTGCCAGCAGCCAGAGGACAGCCCCCTACGAG. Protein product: CASSQRTAPYE. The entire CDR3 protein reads CASSQRTAPYEQYF.

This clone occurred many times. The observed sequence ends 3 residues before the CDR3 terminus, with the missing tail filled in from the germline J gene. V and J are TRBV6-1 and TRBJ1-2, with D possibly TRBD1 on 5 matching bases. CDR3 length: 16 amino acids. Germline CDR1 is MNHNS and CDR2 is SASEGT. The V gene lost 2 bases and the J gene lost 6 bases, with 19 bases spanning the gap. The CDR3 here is CASSENRLGGKNGYTF. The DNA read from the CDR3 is TGTGCCAGCAGTGAAAATAGACTCGGGGGAAAGAATGGC.

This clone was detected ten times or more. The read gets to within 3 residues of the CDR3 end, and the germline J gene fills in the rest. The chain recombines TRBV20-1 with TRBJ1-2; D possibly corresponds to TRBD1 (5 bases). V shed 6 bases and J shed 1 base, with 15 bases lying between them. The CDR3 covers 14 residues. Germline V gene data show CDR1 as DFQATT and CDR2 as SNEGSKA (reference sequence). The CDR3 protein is CSAGPQGVNYGYTF. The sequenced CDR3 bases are TGCAGTGCCGGGCCCCAGGGCGTTAACTATGGC.

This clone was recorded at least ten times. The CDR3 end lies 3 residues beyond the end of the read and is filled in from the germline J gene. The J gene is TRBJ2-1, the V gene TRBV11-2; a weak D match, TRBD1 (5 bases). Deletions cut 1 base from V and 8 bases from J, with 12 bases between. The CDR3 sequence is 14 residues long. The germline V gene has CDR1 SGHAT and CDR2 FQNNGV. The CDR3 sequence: CASSLVSIGDEQFF. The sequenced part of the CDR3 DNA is TGTGCCAGCAGCTTAGTTTCTATAGGGGATGAG.

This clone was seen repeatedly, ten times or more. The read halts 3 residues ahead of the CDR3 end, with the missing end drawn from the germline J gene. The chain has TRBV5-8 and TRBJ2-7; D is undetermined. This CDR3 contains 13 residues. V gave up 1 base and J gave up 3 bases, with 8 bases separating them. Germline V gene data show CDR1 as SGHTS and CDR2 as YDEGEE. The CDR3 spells CASSLQAFYEQYF. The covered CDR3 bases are TGTGCCAGCAGCTTGCAGGCTTTCTACGAG.

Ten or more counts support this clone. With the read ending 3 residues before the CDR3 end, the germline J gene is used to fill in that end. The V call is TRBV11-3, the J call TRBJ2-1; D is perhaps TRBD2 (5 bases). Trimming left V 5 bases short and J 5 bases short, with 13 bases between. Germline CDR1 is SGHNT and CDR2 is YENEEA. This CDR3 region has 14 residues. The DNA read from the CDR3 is TGTGCCAGCAGCCGGGGTAGGGTGCACAATGAG. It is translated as CASSRGRVHNE. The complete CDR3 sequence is CASSRGRVHNEQFF.

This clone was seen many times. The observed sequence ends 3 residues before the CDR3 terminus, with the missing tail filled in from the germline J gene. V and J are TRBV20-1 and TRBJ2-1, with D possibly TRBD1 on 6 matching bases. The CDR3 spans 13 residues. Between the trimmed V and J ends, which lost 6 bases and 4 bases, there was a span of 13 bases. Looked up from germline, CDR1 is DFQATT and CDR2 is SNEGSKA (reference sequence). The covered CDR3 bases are TGCAGTGCCACGTACAGGGTATACAATGAG. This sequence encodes CSATYRVYNE. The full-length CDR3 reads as CSATYRVYNEQFF.

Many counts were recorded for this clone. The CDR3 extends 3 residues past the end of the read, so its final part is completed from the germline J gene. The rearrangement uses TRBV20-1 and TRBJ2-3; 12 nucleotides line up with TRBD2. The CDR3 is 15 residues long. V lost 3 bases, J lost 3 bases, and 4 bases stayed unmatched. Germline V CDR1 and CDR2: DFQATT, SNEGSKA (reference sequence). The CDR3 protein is CSASLAGGPTDTQYF. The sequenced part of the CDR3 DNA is TGCAGTGCTAGTCTAGCGGGGGGGCCAACAGATACG.

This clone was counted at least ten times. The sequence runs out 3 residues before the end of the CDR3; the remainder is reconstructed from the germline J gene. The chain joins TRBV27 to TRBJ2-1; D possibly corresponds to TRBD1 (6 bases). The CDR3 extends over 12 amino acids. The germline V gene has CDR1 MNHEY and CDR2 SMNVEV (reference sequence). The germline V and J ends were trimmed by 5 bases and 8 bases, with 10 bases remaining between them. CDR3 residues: CASSARGYEQFF. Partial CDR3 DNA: TGTGCCAGCAGTGCCAGGGGTTATGAG.

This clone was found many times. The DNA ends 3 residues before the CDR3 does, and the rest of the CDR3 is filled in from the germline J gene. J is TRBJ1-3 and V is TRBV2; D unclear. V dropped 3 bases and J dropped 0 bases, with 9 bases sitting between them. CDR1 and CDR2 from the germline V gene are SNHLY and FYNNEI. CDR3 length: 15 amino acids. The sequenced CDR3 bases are TGTGCCAGCAGTGAGGGCCGAAGCTCTGGAAACACC. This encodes CASSEGRSSGNT. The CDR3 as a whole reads CASSEGRSSGNTIYF.

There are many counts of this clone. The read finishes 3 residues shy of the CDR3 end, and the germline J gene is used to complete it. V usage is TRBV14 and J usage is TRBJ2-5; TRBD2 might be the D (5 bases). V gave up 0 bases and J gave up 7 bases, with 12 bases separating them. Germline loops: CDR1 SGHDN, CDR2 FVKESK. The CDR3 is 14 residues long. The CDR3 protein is CASSQDSFRGTQYF. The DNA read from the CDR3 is TGTGCCAGCAGCCAAGATTCCTTTCGGGGGACC. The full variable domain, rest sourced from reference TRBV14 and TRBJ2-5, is EAGVTQFPSHSVIEKGQTVTLRCDPISGHDNLYWYRRVMGKEIKFLLHFVKESKQDESGMPNNRFLAERTGGTYSTLKVQPAELEDSGVYFCASSQDSFRGTQYFGPGTRLLVL.

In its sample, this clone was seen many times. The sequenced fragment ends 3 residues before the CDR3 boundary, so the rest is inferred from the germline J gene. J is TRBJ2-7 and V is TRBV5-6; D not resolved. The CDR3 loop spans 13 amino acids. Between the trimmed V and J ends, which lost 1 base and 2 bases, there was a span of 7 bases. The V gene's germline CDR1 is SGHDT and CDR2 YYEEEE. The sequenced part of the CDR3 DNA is TGTGCCAGCAGCTTGAATCGGGCCTACGAG. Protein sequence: CASSLNRAYE. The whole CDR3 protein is CASSLNRAYEQYF.

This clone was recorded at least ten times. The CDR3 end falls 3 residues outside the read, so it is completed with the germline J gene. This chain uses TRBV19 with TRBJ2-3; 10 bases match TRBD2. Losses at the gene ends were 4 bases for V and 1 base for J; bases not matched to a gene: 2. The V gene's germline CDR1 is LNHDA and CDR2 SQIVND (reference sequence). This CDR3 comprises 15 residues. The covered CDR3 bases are TGTGCCAGTAGTAGCACTAGCGGGGGCACAGATACG. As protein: CASSSTSGGTDT. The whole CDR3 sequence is CASSSTSGGTDTQYF.

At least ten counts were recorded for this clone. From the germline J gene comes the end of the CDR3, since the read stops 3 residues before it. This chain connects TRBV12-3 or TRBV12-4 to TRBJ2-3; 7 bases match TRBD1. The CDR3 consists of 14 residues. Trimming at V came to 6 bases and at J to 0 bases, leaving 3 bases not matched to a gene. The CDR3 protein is CASSRDSSTDTQYF. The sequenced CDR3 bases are TGTGCCAGCAGCCGGGACAGTAGCACAGATACG.

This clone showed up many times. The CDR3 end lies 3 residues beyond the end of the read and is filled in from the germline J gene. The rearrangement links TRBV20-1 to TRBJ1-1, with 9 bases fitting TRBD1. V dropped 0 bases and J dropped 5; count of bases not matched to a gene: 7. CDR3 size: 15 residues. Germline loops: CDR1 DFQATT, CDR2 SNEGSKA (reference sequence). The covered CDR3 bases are TGCAGTGCTAGAGATTCAGACAGGGGGATGACTGAA. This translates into CSARDSDRGMTE. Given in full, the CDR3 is CSARDSDRGMTEAFF.

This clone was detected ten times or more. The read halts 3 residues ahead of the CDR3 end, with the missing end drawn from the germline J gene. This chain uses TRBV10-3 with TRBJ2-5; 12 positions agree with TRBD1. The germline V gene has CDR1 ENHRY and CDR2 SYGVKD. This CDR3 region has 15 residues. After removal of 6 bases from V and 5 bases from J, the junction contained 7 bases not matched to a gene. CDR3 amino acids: CAIRAGTGGDETQYF. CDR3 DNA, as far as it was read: TGTGCCATCAGGGCCGGGACAGGGGGCGACGAGACC.

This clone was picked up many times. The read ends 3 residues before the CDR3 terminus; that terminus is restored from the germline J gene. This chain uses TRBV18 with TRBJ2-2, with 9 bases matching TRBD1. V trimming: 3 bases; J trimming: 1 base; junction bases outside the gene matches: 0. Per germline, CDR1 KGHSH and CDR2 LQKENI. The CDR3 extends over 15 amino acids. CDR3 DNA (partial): TGTGCCAGCTCACCGGGACAGGGGAACACCGGGGAG. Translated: CASSPGQGNTGE. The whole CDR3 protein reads CASSPGQGNTGELFF.

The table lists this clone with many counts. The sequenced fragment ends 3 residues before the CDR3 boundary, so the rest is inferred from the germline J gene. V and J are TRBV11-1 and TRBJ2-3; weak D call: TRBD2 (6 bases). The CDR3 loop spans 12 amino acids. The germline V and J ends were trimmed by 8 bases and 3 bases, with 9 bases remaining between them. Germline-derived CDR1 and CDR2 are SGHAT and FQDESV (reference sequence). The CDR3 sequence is CASSRGTDTQYF. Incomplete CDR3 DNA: TGTGCCAGCTCCCGGGGGACAGATACG.

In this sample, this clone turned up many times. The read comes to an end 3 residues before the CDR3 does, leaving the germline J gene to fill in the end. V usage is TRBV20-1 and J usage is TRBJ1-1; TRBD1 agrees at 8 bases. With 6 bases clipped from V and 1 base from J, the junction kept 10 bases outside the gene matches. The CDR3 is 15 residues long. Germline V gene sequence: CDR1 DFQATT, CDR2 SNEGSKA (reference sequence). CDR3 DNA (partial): TGCAGTGCAAGACAGGGGCGACGAGAGAACACTGAA. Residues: CSARQGRRENTE. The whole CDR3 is CSARQGRRENTEAFF.

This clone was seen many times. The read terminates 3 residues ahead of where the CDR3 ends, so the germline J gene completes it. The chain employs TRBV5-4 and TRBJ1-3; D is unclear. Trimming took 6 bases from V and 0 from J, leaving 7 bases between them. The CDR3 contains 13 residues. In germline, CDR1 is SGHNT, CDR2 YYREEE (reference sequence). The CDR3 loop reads CASIPLSGNTIYF. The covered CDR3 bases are TGTGCCAGCATCCCCCTCTCTGGAAACACC. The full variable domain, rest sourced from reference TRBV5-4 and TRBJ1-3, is ETGVTQSPTHLIKTRGQQVTLRCSSQSGHNTVSWYQQALGQGPQFIFQYYREEENGRGNFPPRFSGLQFPNYSSELNVNALELDDSALYLCASIPLSGNTIYFGEGSWLTVV.

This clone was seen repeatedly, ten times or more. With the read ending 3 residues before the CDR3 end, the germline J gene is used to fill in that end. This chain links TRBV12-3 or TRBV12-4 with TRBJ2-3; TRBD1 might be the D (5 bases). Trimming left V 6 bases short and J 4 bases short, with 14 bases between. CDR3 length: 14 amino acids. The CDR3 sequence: CASSPQSRADTQYF. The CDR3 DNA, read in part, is TGTGCCAGCAGCCCCCAGAGCAGGGCAGATACG.